The T cell receptor (beta chain) under discussion was sequenced for a study of shared clonotypes between healthy human individuals. Overall study: Contributing individuals were two females and a few males aged 18 to 49.

The study ran the assay at deep level. Sequencing of unsorted PBMC DNA was carried out using ten immunoSEQ deep assay plates. Using immunoSEQ multiplex PCR, the repertoire was profiled, and TCRdb retains in-frame clones only, with some absent. The sample lists roughly 500,000 clones; over 60% were seen once. The sequence came from a woman between 40 and 55 years old in good health. Some clones in this sample may be carry-over from other donors' samples. Input material: PBMCs.

The CDR3 spells CASTAREGDEQYF. CDR3 nucleotide sequence: TGTGCCAGCACCGCCCGGGAAGGGGACGAGCAGTACTTC. This sequence joins TRBV25-1 and TRBJ2-5, with D possibly called TRBD1 or TRBD2 (5 bases each). The J call is doubtful: the DNA matches TRBJ2-7 better. CDR1 MGHDK and CDR2 SYGVNS come from the germline V gene. There are 13 residues in the CDR3.